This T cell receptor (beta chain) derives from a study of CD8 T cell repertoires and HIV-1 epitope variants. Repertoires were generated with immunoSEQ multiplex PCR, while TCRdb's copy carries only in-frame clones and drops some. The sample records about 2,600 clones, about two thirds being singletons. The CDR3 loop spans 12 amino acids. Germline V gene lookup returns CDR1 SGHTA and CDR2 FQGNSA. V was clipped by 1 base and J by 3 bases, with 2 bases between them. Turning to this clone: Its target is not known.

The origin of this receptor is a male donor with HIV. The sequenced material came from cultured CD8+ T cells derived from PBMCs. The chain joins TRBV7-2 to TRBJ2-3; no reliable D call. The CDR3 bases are TGTGCCAGCAGCTTAGGTACAGATACGCAGTATTTT. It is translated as CASSLGTDTQYF.